Below are 9 T cell receptor beta chains sequenced from a single sample in a study of cytotoxic CD8 clonotypes in ibrutinib-treated CLL. Assay: immunoSEQ multiplex PCR; the TCRdb copy retains only in-frame clones and omits some. The sample contains approximately 300,000 clones, just under 80% of which appear only once. Sequencing was performed on PBMCs, taken before ibrutinib treatment. The receptors were sampled from a human donor with chronic lymphocytic leukemia.

This clone showed up just a few times. This sequence joins TRBV28 and TRBJ2-7; D is uncertain. There are 11 residues in the CDR3. Trimming stripped 3 bases from V and 10 bases from J, with 10 bases between. Per the germline V gene, CDR1 is MDHEN and CDR2 is SYDVKM. The CDR3 DNA is TGTGCCAGCAGTTTTCAGCGACGCCAGTACTTC. This gives the protein CASSFQRRQYF.

Turning to this clone: Other DNA sequences within the sample encode an identical CDR3. This chain connects TRBV28 to TRBJ2-7; tentatively, D is TRBD2 (5 bases). Germline CDR1 MDHEN, CDR2 SYDVKM. The CDR3 loop spans 11 amino acids. Between the trimmed V and J ends, which lost 6 bases and 3 bases, there was a span of 6 bases. In nucleotides, the CDR3 is TGTGCCAGCAGAGGGAGCTACGAGCAGTACTTC. Protein: CASRGSYEQYF.

This clone was recorded a few times. The V call is TRBV4-1, the J call TRBJ2-2, with D perhaps being TRBD1 or TRBD2 (6 bases each). The V and J ends lost 2 bases and 6 bases respectively, with 13 bases between them. The V gene's germline CDR1 is MGHRA and CDR2 YSYEKL. The CDR3 runs 15 residues. The CDR3 sequence is CASSQTGARSGELFF. DNA of the CDR3: TGCGCCAGCAGCCAAACGGGGGCGAGGTCCGGGGAGCTGTTTTTT.

This chain connects TRBV2 to TRBJ1-2; D uncertain. This CDR3 region has 14 residues. Germline V lookup: CDR1 SNHLY, CDR2 FYNNEI. The V and J ends lost 5 bases and 6 bases respectively, with 16 bases between them. CDR3 sequence (DNA): TGTGCCAGCAGTCCTAACGCCAGATCGGATGGCTACACCTTC. As protein: CASSPNARSDGYTF.

V is TRBV6-5 and J is TRBJ2-1; a weak D match, TRBD2 (5 bases). The germline gives CDR1 MNHEY, CDR2 SVGAGI. V was pared by 8 bases and J by 0 bases, with 8 bases between. The CDR3 consists of 13 residues. DNA for the CDR3: TGTGCCAGCGCGGCGGGCTCCTACAATGAGCAGTTCTTC. Its translation is CASAAGSYNEQFF.

This sequence joins TRBV7-9 and TRBJ2-5; TRBD2 agrees at 10 bases. Germline V gene sequence: CDR1 SEHNR, CDR2 FQNEAQ (reference sequence). The CDR3 has 18 residues. V was pared by 5 bases and J by 5 bases, with 17 bases of the junction left unmatched. As DNA, the CDR3 is TGTGCCAGCAGCCCACCCTACGTCGGGACTAGCGCCGGGGAGACCCAGTACTTC. It encodes CASSPPYVGTSAGETQYF.

The rearrangement joins TRBV7-9 to TRBJ2-3; possibly TRBD1 or TRBD2 for D (5 bases each). Germline V gene data show CDR1 as SEHNR and CDR2 as FQNEAQ (reference sequence). This CDR3 is built from 14 residues. V was clipped by 1 base and J by 6 bases, with 11 bases between them. CDR3 sequence (DNA): TGTGCCAGCAGCTTAGTGGGGGTATTGGATACGCAGTATTTT. Its protein product is CASSLVGVLDTQYF.

For this clone: Germline is not matched at one junction end, which may reflect a read error. This chain joins TRBV7-7 and TRBJ1-2, with 7 positions matching TRBD1. There are 16 residues in the CDR3. Germline CDR1 is SSHAT and CDR2 is FNYEAQ (reference sequence). The DNA of the CDR3 is TGTGCTAGCAGCTTCGGACAGGCCGCTGGGGACTATGGCTACACCTTC. It translates to CASSFGQAAGDYGYTF.

In nucleotides, the CDR3 is TGTGCCACCAGCAGGGGACAGGGTCGGTCGAATTCTGAAGCTTTCTTT. Its protein product is CATSRGQGRSNSEAFF. The chain couples TRBV15 to TRBJ1-1; 9 nucleotides match TRBD1. Looked up from germline, CDR1 is LNHNV and CDR2 is YYDKDF (reference sequence). Trimming at V came to 3 bases and at J to 6 bases, leaving 11 bases not matched to a gene. The CDR3 has 16 residues. Variable domain in full (rest from reference TRBV15 and TRBJ1-1): DAMVIQNPRYQVTQFGKPVTLSCSQTLNHNVMYWYQQKSSQAPKLLFHYYDKDFNNEADTPDNFQSRRPNTSFCFLDIRSPGLGDTAMYLCATSRGQGRSNSEAFFGQGTRLTVV.